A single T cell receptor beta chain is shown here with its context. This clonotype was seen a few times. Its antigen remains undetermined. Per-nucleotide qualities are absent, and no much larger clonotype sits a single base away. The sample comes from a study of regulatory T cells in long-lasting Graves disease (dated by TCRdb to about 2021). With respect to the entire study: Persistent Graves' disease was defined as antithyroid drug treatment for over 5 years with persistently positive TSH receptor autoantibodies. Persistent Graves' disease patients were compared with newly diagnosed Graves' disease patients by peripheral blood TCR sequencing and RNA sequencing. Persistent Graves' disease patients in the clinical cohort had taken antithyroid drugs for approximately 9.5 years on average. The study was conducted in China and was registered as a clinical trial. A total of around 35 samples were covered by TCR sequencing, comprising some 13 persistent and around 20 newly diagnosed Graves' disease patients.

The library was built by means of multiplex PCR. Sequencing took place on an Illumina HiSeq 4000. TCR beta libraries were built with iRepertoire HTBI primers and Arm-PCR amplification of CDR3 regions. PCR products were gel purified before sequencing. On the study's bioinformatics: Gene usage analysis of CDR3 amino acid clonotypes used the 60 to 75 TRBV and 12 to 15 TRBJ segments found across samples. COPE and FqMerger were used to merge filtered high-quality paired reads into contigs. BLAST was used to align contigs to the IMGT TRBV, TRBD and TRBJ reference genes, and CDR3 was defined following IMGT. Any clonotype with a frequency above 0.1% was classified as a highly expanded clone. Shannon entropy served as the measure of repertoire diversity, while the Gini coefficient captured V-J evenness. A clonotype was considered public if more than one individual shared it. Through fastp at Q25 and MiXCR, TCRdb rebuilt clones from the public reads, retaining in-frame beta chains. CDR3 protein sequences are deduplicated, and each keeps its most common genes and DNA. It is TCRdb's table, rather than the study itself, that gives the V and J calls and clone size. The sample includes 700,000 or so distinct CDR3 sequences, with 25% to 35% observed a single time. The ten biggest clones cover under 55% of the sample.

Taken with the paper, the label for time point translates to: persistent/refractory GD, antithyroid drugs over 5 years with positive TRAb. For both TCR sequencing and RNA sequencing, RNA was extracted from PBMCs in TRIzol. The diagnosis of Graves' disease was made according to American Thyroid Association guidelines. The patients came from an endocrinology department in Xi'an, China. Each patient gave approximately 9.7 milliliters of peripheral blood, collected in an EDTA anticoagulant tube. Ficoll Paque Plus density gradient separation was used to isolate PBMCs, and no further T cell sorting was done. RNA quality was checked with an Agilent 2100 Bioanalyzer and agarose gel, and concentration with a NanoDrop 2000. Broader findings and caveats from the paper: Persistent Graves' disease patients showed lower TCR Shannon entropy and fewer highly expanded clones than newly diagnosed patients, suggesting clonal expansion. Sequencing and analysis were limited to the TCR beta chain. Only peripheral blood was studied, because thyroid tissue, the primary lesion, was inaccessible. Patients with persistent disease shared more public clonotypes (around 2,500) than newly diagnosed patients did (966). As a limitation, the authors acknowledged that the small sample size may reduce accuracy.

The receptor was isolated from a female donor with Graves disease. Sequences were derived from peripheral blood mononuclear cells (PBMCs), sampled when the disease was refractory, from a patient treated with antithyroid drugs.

In nucleotide form, the sequence is TGCGCCAGCGGACTCAAATCGGGGACTGAAGCTTTCTTT. Translated, it gives CASGLKSGTEAFF. The sequence links TRBV5-1 to TRBJ1-1, with the identity of the D gene unclear. V and J are truncated by 7 bases and 5 bases respectively, leaving an intervening sequence of 15 bases. The CDR3, cysteine through phenylalanine, is 13 amino acids long. CDR3 DNA only is kept here, 39 bases in frame from base 1. Via the germline V gene, CDR1 is SGHRS and CDR2 YFSETQ. Reference TRBV5-1 and TRBJ1-1 proteins supply the regions before and after the CDR3; the full variable domain is: KAGVTQTPRYLIKTRGQQVTLSCSPISGHRSVSWYQQTPGQGLQFLFEYFSETQRNKGNFPGRFSGRQFSNSRSEMNVSTLELGDSALYLCASGLKSGTEAFFGQGTRLTVV.